This T cell receptor beta chain was profiled in a study of control samples from healthy donors and cancer patients. The data were produced by immunoSEQ multiplex PCR, yet TCRdb's version contains in-frame clones alone and is incomplete. The repertoire has some 65,000 clones, over 65% of them found once; the top ten carry 2.5% to 3%. Germline V gene sequence: CDR1 LNHNV, CDR2 YYDKDF (reference sequence). The CDR3 has 16 residues. V dropped 3 bases and J dropped 8 bases, with 19 bases sitting between them. The TCR originated in a woman between 45 and 65 years old with lung cancer. Sequencing was carried out using PBMCs. This rearrangement joins TRBV15 to TRBJ1-4, with D uncertain. CDR3 sequence (DNA): TGTGCCACCAGCAGTTACGGACTGGAGGGTTGGGAAAAACTGTTTTTT. This translates into CATSSYGLEGWEKLFF.